These 15 T cell receptor beta chains were sequenced from one sample in a study of CD8 T cells in Susac syndrome. RNA in amounts of about 0.5 to 1 ug was reverse transcribed with random hexamers. Using its own MiXCR run on the immunoSEQ multiplex PCR reads, TCRdb lists one record per CDR3 protein. Of 250,000 to 350,000 distinct CDR3 sequences listed, approximately 90% are singletons. The sample comprised CD4+ T cells from PBMCs. These receptors all stem from a human donor with multiple sclerosis.

The chain combines TRBV4-1 with TRBJ2-7, with 8 bases matching TRBD1. The CDR3 totals 15 residues. Germline loops: CDR1 MGHRA, CDR2 YSYEKL. Trimming took 3 bases from V and 3 from J; bases not matched to a gene: 7. CDR3 coding DNA: TGCGCCAGCAGCCACGGACAGGGTCCGGGCTACGAGCAGTACTTC. It yields the protein CASSHGQGPGYEQYF.

This chain connects TRBV7-2 to TRBJ2-5; TRBD2 agrees at 7 bases. Germline V CDR1 and CDR2: SGHTA, FQGNSA. Unmatched junction bases numbered 9, after V lost 1 base and J lost 7 bases. CDR3 size: 15 residues. The CDR3 protein is CASSLVGGGTATQYF. The CDR3 nucleotides are TGTGCCAGCAGCTTAGTTGGGGGGGGGACTGCGACCCAGTACTTC.

Here the CDR3 DNA reads TGTGCCAGCAGCTTAGACCCCCCCGGGAACAATCAGCCCCAGCATTTT. Its translation: CASSLDPPGNNQPQHF. The chain carries TRBV7-2 and TRBJ1-5; D not certain. V was cut by 1 base and J by 3 bases, with 13 bases left in between. The CDR3 covers 16 residues. CDR1 and CDR2 (germline): SGHTA, FQGNSA.

The chain is built from TRBV6-6 and TRBJ2-3; D possibly uses TRBD1 or TRBD2 (6 bases each). The germline V gene has CDR1 MNHNY and CDR2 SVGAGI (reference sequence). CDR3 size: 12 residues. Trimming took 10 bases from V and 4 from J, leaving 12 bases between them. This CDR3 reads CAIGGPSDTQYF. CDR3 nucleotide sequence: TGTGCCATAGGGGGGCCGTCAGATACGCAGTATTTT.

The V and J genes are TRBV5-4 and TRBJ2-1; TRBD2 agrees at 11 bases. V lost 3 bases and J lost 8; bases outside the gene matches: 10. Germline V gives CDR1 SGHNT, CDR2 YYREEE (reference sequence). This CDR3 is 16 amino acids long. CDR3 in amino acids: CASSSFVAGGTDEQFF. CDR3 nucleotides: TGTGCCAGCAGCTCGTTCGTAGCGGGAGGGACCGATGAGCAGTTCTTC.

The chain employs TRBV7-6 and TRBJ2-5; 9 positions agree with TRBD1. The length of the CDR3 is 15 residues. The V and J ends lost 5 bases and 5 bases, in that order; junction bases with no gene match: 9. Germline CDR1 is SGHVS and CDR2 is FNYEAQ. CDR3 nucleotide sequence: TGTGCCAGCAGCGGCCTTACAGGGGGCCGGGAGACCCAGTACTTC. The encoded protein is CASSGLTGGRETQYF. The full variable domain, with the rest looked up from reference TRBV7-6 and TRBJ2-5, is GAGVSQSPRYKVTKRGQDVALRCDPISGHVSLYWYRQALGQGPEFLTYFNYEAQQDKSGLPNDRFSAERPEGSISTLTIQRTEQRDSAMYRCASSGLTGGRETQYFGPGTRLLVL.

The chain carries TRBV2 and TRBJ2-4; the D call may be TRBD1 or TRBD2 (5 bases each). This CDR3 spans 14 amino acids. The germline CDR1 and CDR2 sequences are SNHLY and FYNNEI. V lost 3 bases, J lost 6 bases, and 12 bases lay in between. CDR3 amino acids: CASSEAGTANIQYF. The DNA of the CDR3 is TGTGCCAGCAGTGAGGCAGGGACCGCAAACATTCAGTACTTC.

V gene TRBV7-9 combines with J gene TRBJ2-7; a weak D match, TRBD1 (5 bases). This CDR3 is 14 amino acids long. Germline loops: CDR1 SEHNR, CDR2 FQNEAQ (reference sequence). V lost 5 bases and J 6 bases, leaving 17 bases between the germline ends. The CDR3: CASSQGAAQGEQYF. In DNA form, the CDR3 reads TGTGCCAGCAGCCAAGGGGCTGCCCAGGGCGAGCAGTACTTC.

This chain joins TRBV9 and TRBJ2-3; a possible D gene is TRBD2 (5 bases). V lost 2 bases to trimming and J lost 1 base, with 14 bases between them. CDR1 and CDR2 (germline): SGDLS, YYNGEE. The CDR3 is 16 residues long. The chain's CDR3 is CASSVREGEGTDTQYF. CDR3 nucleotides: TGTGCCAGCAGCGTCCGTGAGGGCGAAGGCACAGATACGCAGTATTTT.

A single count supports this clonotype. The chain uses TRBV20-1 and TRBJ2-1; D not certain. The CDR3 covers 12 residues. V gave up 5 bases and J gave up 10 bases, with 15 bases separating them. The V gene's germline CDR1 is DFQATT and CDR2 SNEGSKA (reference sequence). CDR3: CSALKRATEQFF. In DNA, the CDR3 is TGCAGTGCTCTGAAAAGGGCTACAGAGCAGTTCTTC.

The J gene is TRBJ2-5, the V gene TRBV12-3 or TRBV12-4, with 11 positions matching TRBD2. This CDR3 is built from 19 residues. The J segment lost 0 bases and the V segment lost 5 bases, leaving 14 bases of the junction unmatched. The chain's CDR3 is CASSKSWGTSGTYQETQYF. The CDR3 nucleotides read TGTGCCAGCAGTAAATCCTGGGGGACTAGCGGAACCTACCAAGAGACCCAGTACTTC.

The J gene is TRBJ1-5, the V gene TRBV19, with 7 positions matching TRBD1. V was clipped by 4 bases and J by 7 bases; unmatched bases: 4. The germline gives CDR1 LNHDA, CDR2 SQIVND (reference sequence). The CDR3 loop spans 13 amino acids. The DNA for the CDR3 is TGTGCCAGTAGTACTGGACAGGAGCAGCCCCAGCATTTT. Translating gives CASSTGQEQPQHF.

This sequence joins TRBV20-1 and TRBJ2-3, with D tentatively TRBD1 or TRBD2 (5 bases each). The V and J ends lost 5 bases and 1 base respectively, with 13 bases between them. Looked up from germline, CDR1 is DFQATT and CDR2 is SNEGSKA (reference sequence). The CDR3 totals 14 residues. The CDR3 protein is CSAPPRGGTDTQYF. As DNA, the CDR3 is TGCAGTGCTCCTCCGAGGGGTGGCACAGATACGCAGTATTTT.

This sequence joins TRBV5-4 and TRBJ2-5; 7 nucleotides agree with TRBD1. The CDR3 sequence is 12 residues long. Germline CDR1 reads SGHNT; CDR2 reads YYREEE (reference sequence). V was clipped by 3 bases and J by 4 bases; unmatched bases: 0. The CDR3 reads CASSWDRETQYF. CDR3 DNA: TGTGCCAGCAGCTGGGACAGAGAGACCCAGTACTTC.

The genes are TRBV7-8 and TRBJ2-1; no clear D gene. The ends were cut back, 2 bases at V and 6 bases at J, with 14 bases in the middle. This CDR3 region has 15 residues. CDR1 is SGHVS, CDR2 FQNEAQ, per germline. CDR3 nucleotides: TGTGCCAGCAGCTTAACCTGGCTAGAAGGCAATGAGCAGTTCTTC. Translation gives CASSLTWLEGNEQFF.